This TCR beta chain was obtained from a study of cytomegalovirus exposure and HLA in healthy donors. PCR employed 60 Vbeta and 13 Jbeta primers. Sequenced by immunoSEQ multiplex PCR; TCRdb stores in-frame clones only, minus some. This sample has roughly 97,000 clones, with around 80% found just once. V was clipped by 3 bases and J by 2 bases; unmatched bases: 2. The germline gives CDR1 SSHAT, CDR2 FNYEAQ (reference sequence). The CDR3 is made up of 14 amino acids. Sequenced: PBMCs. This clonotype originated in a man aged 35 to 55 in good health and CMV-seropositive. The chain uses TRBV7-7 and TRBJ2-7; the match to TRBD1 covers 9 bases. The CDR3, as DNA: TGTGCCAGCAGCTTGGACAGGGGACCCTACGAGCAGTACTTC. Amino acids: CASSLDRGPYEQYF. Drawing the rest from reference TRBV7-7 and TRBJ2-7, the complete variable domain is GAGVSQSPRYKVTKRGQDVTLRCDPISSHATLYWYQQALGQGPEFLTYFNYEAQPDKSGLPSDRFSAERPEGSISTLTIQRTEQRDSAMYRCASSLDRGPYEQYFGPGTRLTVT.